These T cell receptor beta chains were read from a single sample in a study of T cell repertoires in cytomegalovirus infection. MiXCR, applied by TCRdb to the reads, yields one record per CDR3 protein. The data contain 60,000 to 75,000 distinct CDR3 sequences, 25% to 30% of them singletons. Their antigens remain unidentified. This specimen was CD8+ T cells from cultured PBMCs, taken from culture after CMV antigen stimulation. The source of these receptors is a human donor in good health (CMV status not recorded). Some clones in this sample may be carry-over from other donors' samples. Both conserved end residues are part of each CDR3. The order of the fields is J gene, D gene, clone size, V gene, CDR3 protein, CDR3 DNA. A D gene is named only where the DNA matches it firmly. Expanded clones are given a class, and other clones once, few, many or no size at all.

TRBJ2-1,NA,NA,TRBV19,CASSIGTVRTSNEQFF,TGTGCCAGTAGTATTGGAACCGTCAGGACCAGCAATGAGCAGTTCTTC
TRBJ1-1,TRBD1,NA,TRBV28,CASSSTDRGRTEAFF,TGTGCCAGCAGCTCTACGGACAGGGGGCGAACTGAAGCTTTCTTT
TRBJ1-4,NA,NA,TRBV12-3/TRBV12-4,CASSLVPTEGEKLFF,TGTGCCAGCAGTTTGGTTCCCACGGAAGGTGAAAAACTGTTTTTT
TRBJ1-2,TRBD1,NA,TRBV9,CASSPEDRPNYGYTF,TGTGCCAGCAGCCCGGAGGACAGGCCAAACTATGGCTACACCTTC
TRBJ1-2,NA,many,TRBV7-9,CASSLVFYGYTF,TGTGCCAGCAGCTTAGTCTTCTATGGCTACACCTTC
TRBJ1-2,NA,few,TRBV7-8,CASRPGDEEGYTF,TGTGCCAGCAGGCCCGGGGATGAGGAAGGCTACACCTTC
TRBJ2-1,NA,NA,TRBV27,CASSMGSNEQFF,TGTGCCAGCAGCATGGGATCCAATGAGCAGTTCTTC
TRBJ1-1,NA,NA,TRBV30,CAWYRNTEAFF,TGTGCCTGGTACAGGAACACTGAAGCTTTCTTT
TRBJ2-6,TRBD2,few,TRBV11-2,CASSLAGGYYSGANVLTF,TGTGCCAGCAGCTTAGCGGGAGGGTACTACTCTGGGGCCAACGTCCTGACTTTC
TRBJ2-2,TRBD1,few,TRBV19,CASLRDRGLPGELFF,TGTGCCAGTTTGCGGGACAGGGGGCTTCCCGGGGAGCTGTTTTTT
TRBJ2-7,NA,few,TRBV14,CASSPRVLPYEQYF,TGTGCCAGCAGCCCACGGGTGCTTCCCTACGAGCAGTACTTC
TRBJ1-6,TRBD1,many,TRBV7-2,CASSSLSTGGEGPLHF,TGTGCCAGCAGCTCATTGTCAACAGGGGGCGAGGGACCCCTCCACTTT
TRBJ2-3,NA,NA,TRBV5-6,CASSLVGEADTQYF,TGTGCCAGCAGCTTGGTTGGGGAGGCAGATACGCAGTATTTT
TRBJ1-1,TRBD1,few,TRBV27,CASSTSGTGGGSEAFF,TGTGCCAGCAGTACCTCCGGGACAGGGGGGGGCAGTGAAGCTTTCTTT
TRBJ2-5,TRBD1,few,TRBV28,CASSFVPGTGRTGTDF,TGTGCCAGCAGTTTCGTGCCAGGGACAGGGAGGACCGGTACGGACTTC
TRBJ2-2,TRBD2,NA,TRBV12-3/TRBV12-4,CASSLVAGAAAGELFF,TGTGCCAGCAGTTTAGTAGCGGGAGCCGCCGCCGGGGAGCTGTTTTTT
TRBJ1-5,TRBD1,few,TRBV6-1,CASSEETGVLGNQPQHF,TGTGCCAGCAGTGAAGAGACAGGGGTCCTCGGCAATCAGCCCCAGCATTTT
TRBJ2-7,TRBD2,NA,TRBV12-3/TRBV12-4,CASNTRGGRNEQYF,TGTGCCAGCAACACCCGGGGGGGCAGGAACGAGCAGTACTTC
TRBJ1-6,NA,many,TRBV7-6,CASSLVDTTRYNSPLHF,TGTGCCAGCAGCTTAGTGGACACGACGCGATATAATTCACCCCTCCACTTT
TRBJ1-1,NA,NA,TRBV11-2,CASSLAHGEAFF,TGTGCCAGCAGCTTAGCCCACGGTGAAGCTTTCTTT
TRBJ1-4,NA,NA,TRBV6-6,CASRPFEWDEKLFF,TGTGCCAGCAGACCTTTTGAATGGGATGAAAAACTGTTTTTT
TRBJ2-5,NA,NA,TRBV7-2,CASSLGRASQETQYF,TGTGCCAGCAGCTTGGGAAGGGCTTCCCAAGAGACCCAGTACTTC
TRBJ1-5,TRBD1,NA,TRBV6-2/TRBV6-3,CASRPTGGTQPQHF,TGTGCCAGCAGACCAACAGGGGGCACTCAGCCCCAGCATTTT
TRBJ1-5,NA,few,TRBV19,CATRGHSNQPQHF,TGTGCCACCAGGGGACACAGCAATCAGCCCCAGCATTTT
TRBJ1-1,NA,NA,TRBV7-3,CAGSSLMPPTAKNTEAFF,TGTGCCGGCAGCTCCCTTATGCCTCCGACAGCCAAAAACACTGAAGCTTTCTTT
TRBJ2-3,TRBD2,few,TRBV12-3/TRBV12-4,CASRWGGGHADTQYF,TGTGCCAGCAGGTGGGGGGGAGGCCACGCGGATACGCAGTATTTT
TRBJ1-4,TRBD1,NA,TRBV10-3,CAISARQGQDEKLFF,TGTGCCATCAGTGCCCGACAGGGACAGGATGAAAAACTGTTTTTT
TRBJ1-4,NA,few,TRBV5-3,CARSLDGATNEKLFF,TGTGCCAGAAGCTTGGACGGTGCAACTAATGAAAAACTGTTTTTT
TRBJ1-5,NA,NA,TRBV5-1,CASSPDRNQPQHF,TGCGCCAGCAGCCCCGACAGAAATCAGCCCCAGCATTTT
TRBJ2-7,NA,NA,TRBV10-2,CASSDGAGGHEQYF,TGCGCCAGCAGTGACGGTGCAGGTGGCCACGAGCAGTACTTC
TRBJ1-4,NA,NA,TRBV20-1,CSAIPGRVPNEKLFF,TGCAGTGCTATACCCGGGCGGGTGCCTAATGAAAAACTGTTTTTT
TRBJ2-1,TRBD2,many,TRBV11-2,CASSARLAGGPGDEQFF,TGTGCCAGCAGCGCCAGACTAGCGGGAGGGCCAGGGGATGAGCAGTTCTTC
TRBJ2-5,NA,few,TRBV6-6,CASSPELETQYF,TGTGCCAGCAGCCCGGAACTAGAGACCCAGTACTTC
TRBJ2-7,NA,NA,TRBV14,CASSALSGDYEQYF,TGTGCCAGCAGCGCTCTTTCGGGGGATTACGAGCAGTACTTC
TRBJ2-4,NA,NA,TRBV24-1,CATSSGLIAKNIQYF,TGTGCCACCAGCTCAGGGCTCATAGCCAAAAACATTCAGTACTTC
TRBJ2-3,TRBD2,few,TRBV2,CASRIQRELTDTQYF,TGTGCCAGCAGAATACAGCGGGAGCTCACAGATACGCAGTATTTT
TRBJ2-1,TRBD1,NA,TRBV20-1,CSATTGTGTYNEQFF,TGCAGTGCTACAACCGGGACAGGGACCTACAATGAGCAGTTCTTC
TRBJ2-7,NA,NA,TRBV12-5,CASGLPHYEQYF,TGTGCTAGTGGTTTGCCCCACTACGAGCAGTACTTC
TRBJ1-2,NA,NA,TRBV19,CASSISGDGYTF,TGTGCCAGTAGTATATCGGGGGACGGCTACACCTTC
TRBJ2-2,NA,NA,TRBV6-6,CASRKTENTGELFF,TGTGCCAGCAGAAAAACAGAGAACACCGGGGAGCTGTTTTTT